A selection of T cell receptor beta chains follows, all from one sample in a study of response to subunit inactivated influenza vaccine. TCRdb called the RT-PCR reads again in MiXCR, with one record for every CDR3 protein. The table has 700,000 to 800,000 distinct CDR3 sequences, about 18% seen once. The sequencing used PBMCs from blood, collected approximately 5 days after vaccination. These TCRs come from a man aged 45-60 years who received an inactivated influenza vaccine. Each CDR3 is given with its conserved first and last residue. Each record gives: CDR3 protein, CDR3 DNA, J gene, clone size, D gene, V gene. A D gene is named only where the DNA matches it firmly. Clone size is shown for a subset of rows, as once, few, many or a class of expanded clone.

CDR3aa: CSAFRRSNYGYTF
CDR3nt: TGCAGTGCCTTCAGGAGATCTAACTATGGCTACACCTTC
j_gene: TRBJ1-2
abundance: many
d_gene: .
v_gene: TRBV20-1

CDR3aa: CSARERRRAGASYEQYF
CDR3nt: TGCAGTGCTAGAGAGCGCAGGAGGGCAGGGGCTTCCTACGAGCAGTACTTC
j_gene: TRBJ2-7
abundance: .
d_gene: .
v_gene: TRBV20-1

CDR3aa: CASSVTGGENQPQHF
CDR3nt: TGTGCCAGCAGCGTGACAGGGGGCGAGAATCAGCCCCAGCATTTT
j_gene: TRBJ1-5
abundance: few
d_gene: TRBD1
v_gene: TRBV7-2

CDR3aa: CASSLATGDPNYGYTF
CDR3nt: TGTGCCAGCAGCTTGGCGACAGGGGATCCTAACTATGGCTACACCTTC
j_gene: TRBJ1-2
abundance: few
d_gene: TRBD1
v_gene: TRBV5-4

CDR3aa: CASSLGTGSGETQYF
CDR3nt: TGTGCCAGCAGCCTAGGGACAGGGTCAGGAGAGACCCAGTACTTC
j_gene: TRBJ2-5
abundance: .
d_gene: TRBD1
v_gene: TRBV7-9

CDR3aa: CASRITGNEQFF
CDR3nt: TGTGCCAGCAGGATCACCGGCAATGAGCAGTTCTTC
j_gene: TRBJ2-1
abundance: few
d_gene: .
v_gene: TRBV12-3/TRBV12-4

CDR3aa: CSAGHVENTEAFF
CDR3nt: TGCAGTGCTGGACACGTGGAGAACACTGAAGCTTTCTTT
j_gene: TRBJ1-1
abundance: few
d_gene: .
v_gene: TRBV20-1

CDR3aa: CSALKDTGHNQPQHF
CDR3nt: TGCAGTGCATTAAAGGACACGGGGCACAATCAGCCCCAGCATTTT
j_gene: TRBJ1-5
abundance: .
d_gene: .
v_gene: TRBV20-1

CDR3aa: CSANFRGLAGGYRYNEQFF
CDR3nt: TGCAGTGCTAACTTCCGGGGACTAGCGGGAGGCTACCGATACAATGAGCAGTTCTTC
j_gene: TRBJ2-1
abundance: .
d_gene: TRBD2
v_gene: TRBV20-1

CDR3aa: CASSQDLRQPTGELFF
CDR3nt: TGCGCCAGCAGCCAAGATCTCCGGCAGCCCACCGGGGAGCTGTTTTTT
j_gene: TRBJ2-2
abundance: many
d_gene: .
v_gene: TRBV4-3

CDR3aa: CASSPGPRGYTF
CDR3nt: TGTGCCAGCAGCCCGGGGCCTCGAGGCTACACCTTC
j_gene: TRBJ1-2
abundance: .
d_gene: .
v_gene: TRBV7-2

CDR3aa: CASSFQGGSTDTQYF
CDR3nt: TGTGCCAGCAGCTTTCAGGGAGGTTCCACAGATACGCAGTATTTT
j_gene: TRBJ2-3
abundance: .
d_gene: .
v_gene: TRBV7-9

CDR3aa: CAISITGTGSNEQYF
CDR3nt: TGTGCCATCAGTATAACCGGGACAGGGTCCAACGAGCAGTACTTC
j_gene: TRBJ2-7
abundance: few
d_gene: TRBD1
v_gene: TRBV10-3

CDR3aa: CSAGAQGYEQYF
CDR3nt: TGCAGTGCTGGGGCACAGGGGTACGAGCAGTACTTC
j_gene: TRBJ2-7
abundance: .
d_gene: TRBD1
v_gene: TRBV20-1

CDR3aa: CASRPGTGVGNTIYF
CDR3nt: TGTGCCAGCAGACCCGGGACAGGGGTTGGAAACACCATATATTTT
j_gene: TRBJ1-3
abundance: few
d_gene: TRBD1
v_gene: TRBV12-3/TRBV12-4